This T cell receptor beta chain originates from a study of CD8 T cells in Susac syndrome. Germline CDR1 MGHDK, CDR2 SYGVNS. V lost 2 bases to trimming and J lost 8 bases, with 20 bases between them. The CDR3 totals 16 residues. The authors reverse transcribed roughly 0.5 to 1 ug RNA with random hexamers. Multiplex immunoSEQ PCR targeted 54 Vbeta and 13 Jbeta TCR beta segments. TCRdb used MiXCR to reprocess the immunoSEQ multiplex PCR reads, holding one entry per CDR3 protein. This table holds 84,000 or so distinct CDR3 sequences, approximately 93% found once. The TCR sequence derives from a human donor with Susac syndrome. The sequenced material came from CD8+ T cells from PBMCs. This chain links TRBV25-1 with TRBJ2-3; possibly TRBD1 or TRBD2 for D (5 bases each). In DNA form, the CDR3 reads TGTGCCAGCAGTGAAGTGGTAGAAGCTGGGGGATGTACGCAGTATTTT. This sequence encodes CASSEVVEAGGCTQYF.